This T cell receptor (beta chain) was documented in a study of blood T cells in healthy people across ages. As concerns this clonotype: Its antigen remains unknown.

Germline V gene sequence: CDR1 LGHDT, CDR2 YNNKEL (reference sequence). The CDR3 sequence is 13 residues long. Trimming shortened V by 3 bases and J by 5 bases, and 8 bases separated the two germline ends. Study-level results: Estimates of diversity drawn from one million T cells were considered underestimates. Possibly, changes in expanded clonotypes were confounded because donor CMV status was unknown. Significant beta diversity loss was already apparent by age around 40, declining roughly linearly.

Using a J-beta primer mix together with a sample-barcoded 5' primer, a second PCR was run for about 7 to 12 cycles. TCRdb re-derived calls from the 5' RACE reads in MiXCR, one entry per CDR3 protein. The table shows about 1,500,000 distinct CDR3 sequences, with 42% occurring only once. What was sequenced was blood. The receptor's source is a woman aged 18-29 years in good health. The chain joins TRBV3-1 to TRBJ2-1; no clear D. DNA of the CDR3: TGTGCCAGCAGCCAGGAACCTAACAATGAGCAGTTCTTC. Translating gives CASSQEPNNEQFF.